The 12 T cell receptor beta chains in this list originate from one sample, sequenced in a study of blood T cell repertoires in COVID-19. Data came from immunoSEQ multiplex PCR; TCRdb stores just in-frame clones and leaves some out. The table includes around 100,000 clones, approximately 85% detected once. Sequences were obtained from peripheral blood. The receptors were sampled from a man aged 35 to 55 with active or convalescent COVID-19.

This clone turned up a few times. The CDR3 protein is CASSPTDTEAFF. The CDR3 region has the DNA TGTGCCAGCAGCCCGACAGACACTGAAGCTTTCTTT. The chain joins TRBV9 to TRBJ1-1; perhaps TRBD1 as D (5 bases). The V end was cut by 4 bases, the J end by 3 bases, with 7 bases between. The V gene's germline CDR1 is SGDLS and CDR2 YYNGEE. The CDR3 extends over 12 amino acids.

V gene TRBV27 combines with J gene TRBJ1-6, with unresolved D. This CDR3 is 12 amino acids long. V lost 4 bases, J lost 10 bases, and 8 bases lay in between. The germline V gene has CDR1 MNHEY and CDR2 SMNVEV (reference sequence). DNA of the CDR3: TGTGCCAGCAGTTCCCCCCCGTCACCCCTCCACTTT. This gives the protein CASSSPPSPLHF.

The chain couples TRBV11-2 to TRBJ1-5, with 8 bases that match TRBD1. V was pared by 4 bases and J by 2 bases, with 4 bases of the junction left unmatched. The V gene's germline CDR1 is SGHAT and CDR2 FQNNGV. The CDR3 is made up of 15 amino acids. The CDR3 DNA reads TGTGCCAGCAGCTCCGCAGGGGGCGGCAATCAGCCCCAGCATTTT. Translation gives CASSSAGGGNQPQHF.

J is TRBJ2-7 and V is TRBV9; 10 bases match TRBD1. The CDR3 loop spans 15 amino acids. J gave up 5 bases and V 3 bases, and 8 bases lay outside the gene matches. Germline CDR1 reads SGDLS; CDR2 reads YYNGEE. The CDR3 region has the DNA TGTGCCAGCAGCGCTAGCGGACAGGGGGGGAACGAGCAGTACTTC. This sequence encodes CASSASGQGGNEQYF.

The sample holds many counts of this clone. The rearrangement uses TRBV27 and TRBJ1-6; D is possibly TRBD1 (6 bases). This CDR3 region has 17 residues. Germline V gene lookup returns CDR1 MNHEY and CDR2 SMNVEV (reference sequence). Trimming pared 0 bases from V and 3 bases from J, leaving 12 bases between. In DNA, the CDR3 is TGTGCCAGCAGTTTATCTCGAGGGGGTTACTATAATTCACCCCTCCACTTT. It translates to CASSLSRGGYYNSPLHF.

The chain is built from TRBV7-6 and TRBJ1-4; possible D gene TRBD1, 6 bases. This CDR3 has 18 residues. Trimming pared 4 bases from V and 4 bases from J, leaving 22 bases between. Germline V gene lookup returns CDR1 SGHVS and CDR2 FNYEAQ. DNA for the CDR3: TGTGCCAGCAGCTCCCACAGGGACTACTTGGTGGTTAATGAAAAACTGTTTTTT. As protein: CASSSHRDYLVVNEKLFF.

The rearrangement uses TRBV18 and TRBJ2-3; 8 bases match TRBD1. The CDR3 consists of 15 residues. V shed 6 bases, J shed 2 bases, and the junction held 7 bases outside the gene matches. Germline V lookup: CDR1 KGHSH, CDR2 LQKENI. Here the CDR3 DNA reads TGTGCCAGCTCGACGGACAGGGTCCTCACAGATACGCAGTATTTT. Residues: CASSTDRVLTDTQYF.

This chain connects TRBV5-1 to TRBJ2-6; 13 bases map to TRBD2. The CDR3 is made up of 19 amino acids. CDR1 SGHRS and CDR2 YFSETQ come from the germline V gene. Trimming cost V 3 bases and J 1 base; bases outside gene matches: 7. CDR3 loop: CASSSLPGLAGSGANVLTF. In nucleotides, the CDR3 is TGCGCCAGCAGCTCCTTACCGGGACTAGCGGGGTCTGGGGCCAACGTCCTGACTTTC.

The chain recombines TRBV19 with TRBJ1-5; D is unclear. This CDR3 spans 15 amino acids. Trimming left V 6 bases short and J 2 bases short, with 14 bases between. The germline V gene encodes CDR1 LNHDA and CDR2 SQIVND (reference sequence). CDR3 in DNA: TGTGCCAGTAGGCCACGGGGTTTAGGCAATCAGCCCCAGCATTTT. As protein: CASRPRGLGNQPQHF.

This sequence joins TRBV6-5 and TRBJ2-2, with TRBD2 matching 9 bases. Germline V gene data show CDR1 as MNHEY and CDR2 as SVGAGI. This CDR3 contains 15 residues. J lost 6 bases, V lost 0 bases, and 2 bases had no gene match. CDR3 bases: TGTGCCAGCAGTTACTCGCGGGGGGGACCCGGGGAGCTGTTTTTT. Its translation: CASSYSRGGPGELFF.

V gene TRBV3-1 (or the pseudogene TRBV3-2) combines with J gene TRBJ2-5; 10 bases match TRBD2. CDR3 size: 14 residues. Germline trimming cut 9 bases from V and 5 bases from J; bases unmatched to any gene: 9. CDR1 and CDR2 from the germline V gene are LGHDT and YNNKEL (reference sequence). CDR3 region: CASFLAGAKETQYF. The CDR3 DNA follows: TGTGCCAGTTTTCTAGCGGGGGCCAAGGAGACCCAGTACTTC.

The V gene is TRBV5-1, the J gene TRBJ2-7; a weak D match, TRBD1 (6 bases). The germline gives CDR1 SGHRS, CDR2 YFSETQ. The CDR3 consists of 14 residues. Trimming took 2 bases from V and 5 from J, leaving 14 bases between them. CDR3 bases: TGCGCCAGCAGCTTACAACAGGGTAGGAACGAGCAGTACTTC. Translation gives CASSLQQGRNEQYF.